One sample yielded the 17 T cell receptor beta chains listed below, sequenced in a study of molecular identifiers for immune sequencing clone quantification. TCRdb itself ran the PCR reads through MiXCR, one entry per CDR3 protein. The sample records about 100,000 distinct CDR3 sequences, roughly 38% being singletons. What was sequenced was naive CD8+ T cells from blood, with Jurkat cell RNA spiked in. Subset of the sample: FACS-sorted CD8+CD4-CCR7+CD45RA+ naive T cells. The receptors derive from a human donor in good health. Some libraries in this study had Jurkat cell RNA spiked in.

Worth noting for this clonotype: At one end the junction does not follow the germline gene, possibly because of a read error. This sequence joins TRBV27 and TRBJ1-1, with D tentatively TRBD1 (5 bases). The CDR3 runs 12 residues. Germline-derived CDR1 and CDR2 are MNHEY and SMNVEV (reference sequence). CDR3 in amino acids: CACSSGGTEAFF. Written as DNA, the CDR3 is TGTGCCTGCAGTTCCGGGGGGACTGAAGCTTTCTTT.

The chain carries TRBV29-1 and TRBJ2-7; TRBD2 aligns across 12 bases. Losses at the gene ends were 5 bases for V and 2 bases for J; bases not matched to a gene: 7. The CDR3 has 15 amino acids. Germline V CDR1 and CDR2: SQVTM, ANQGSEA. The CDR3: CSVLLAGGLTYEQYF. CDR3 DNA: TGCAGCGTTTTACTAGCGGGAGGCCTTACCTACGAGCAGTACTTC.

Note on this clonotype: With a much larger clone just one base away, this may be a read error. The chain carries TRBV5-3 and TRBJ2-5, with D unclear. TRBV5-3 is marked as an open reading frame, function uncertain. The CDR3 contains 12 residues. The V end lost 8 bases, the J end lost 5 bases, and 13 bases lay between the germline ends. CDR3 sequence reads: CASKVLGETQYF. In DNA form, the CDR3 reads TGTGCCAGCAAGGTCCTGGGGGAGACCCAGTACTTC.

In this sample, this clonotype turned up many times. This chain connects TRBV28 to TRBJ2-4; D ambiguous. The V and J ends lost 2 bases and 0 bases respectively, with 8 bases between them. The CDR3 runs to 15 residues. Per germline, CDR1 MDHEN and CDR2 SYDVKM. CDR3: CASSLAVLAKNIQYF. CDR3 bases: TGTGCCAGCAGTTTAGCGGTACTAGCCAAAAACATTCAGTACTTC. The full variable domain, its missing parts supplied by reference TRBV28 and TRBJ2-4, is DVKVTQSSRYLVKRTGEKVFLECVQDMDHENMFWYRQDPGLGLRLIYFSYDVKMKEKGDIPEGYSVSREKKERFSLILESASTNQTSMYLCASSLAVLAKNIQYFGAGTRLSVL.

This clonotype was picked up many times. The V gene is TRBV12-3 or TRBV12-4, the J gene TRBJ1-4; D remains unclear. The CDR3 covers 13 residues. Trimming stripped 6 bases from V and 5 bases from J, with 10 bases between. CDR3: CASSRHLNEKLFF. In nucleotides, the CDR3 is TGTGCCAGCAGCAGACACCTGAATGAAAAACTGTTTTTT.

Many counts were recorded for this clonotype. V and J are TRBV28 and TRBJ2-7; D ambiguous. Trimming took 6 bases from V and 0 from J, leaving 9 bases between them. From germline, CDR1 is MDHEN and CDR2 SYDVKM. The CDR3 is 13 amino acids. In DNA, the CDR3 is TGTGCCAGCAGCTATATGAGCTCCTACGAGCAGTACTTC. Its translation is CASSYMSSYEQYF.

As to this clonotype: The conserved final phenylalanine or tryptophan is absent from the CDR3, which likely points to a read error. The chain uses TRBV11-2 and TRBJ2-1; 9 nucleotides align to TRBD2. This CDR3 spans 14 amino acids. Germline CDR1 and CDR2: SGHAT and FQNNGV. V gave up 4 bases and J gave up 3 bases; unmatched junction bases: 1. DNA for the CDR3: TGTGCCAGCAGCTCTAGCGGGGTCTACAATGAGCAGTTCCTC. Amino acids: CASSSSGVYNEQFL.

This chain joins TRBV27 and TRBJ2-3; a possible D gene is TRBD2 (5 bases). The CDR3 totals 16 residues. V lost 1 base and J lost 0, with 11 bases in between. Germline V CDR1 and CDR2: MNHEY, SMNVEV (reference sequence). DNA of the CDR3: TGTGCCAGCAGTTTATACGGGATGCCTAGCACAGATACGCAGTATTTT. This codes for CASSLYGMPSTDTQYF.

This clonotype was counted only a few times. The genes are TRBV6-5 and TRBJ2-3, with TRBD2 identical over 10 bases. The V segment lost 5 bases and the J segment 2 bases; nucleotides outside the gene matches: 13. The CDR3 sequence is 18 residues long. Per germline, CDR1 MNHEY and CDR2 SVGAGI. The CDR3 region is CASSHSQPGLAYTDTQYF. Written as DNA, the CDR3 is TGTGCCAGCAGTCATTCCCAGCCGGGACTAGCGTACACAGATACGCAGTATTTT.

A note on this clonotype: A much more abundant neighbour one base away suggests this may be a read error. The CDR3 DNA reads as TGTGCCAGCAGCCCGGCAGGGGCCTTCGAGCAGTACTTC. The encoded protein is CASSPAGAFEQYF. The chain joins TRBV4-2 to TRBJ2-7, with D perhaps TRBD1 (6 bases). Germline lookup yields CDR1 LGHNA and CDR2 YNFKEQ. This CDR3 spans 13 amino acids. V was pared by 4 bases and J by 6 bases, with 13 bases between.

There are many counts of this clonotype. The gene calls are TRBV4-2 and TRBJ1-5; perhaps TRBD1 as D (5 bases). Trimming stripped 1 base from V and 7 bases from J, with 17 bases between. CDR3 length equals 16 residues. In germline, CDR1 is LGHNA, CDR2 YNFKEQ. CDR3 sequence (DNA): TGTGCCAGCAGCCAAGGGGTCGGTGCAGGGCTGCAGCCCCAGCATTTT. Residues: CASSQGVGAGLQPQHF.

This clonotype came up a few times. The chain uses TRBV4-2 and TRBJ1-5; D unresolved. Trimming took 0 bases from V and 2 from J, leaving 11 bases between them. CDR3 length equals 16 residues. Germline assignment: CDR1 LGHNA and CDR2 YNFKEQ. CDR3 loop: CASSQDFYEGNQPQHF. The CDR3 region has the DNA TGTGCCAGCAGCCAAGATTTCTACGAGGGCAATCAGCCCCAGCATTTT.

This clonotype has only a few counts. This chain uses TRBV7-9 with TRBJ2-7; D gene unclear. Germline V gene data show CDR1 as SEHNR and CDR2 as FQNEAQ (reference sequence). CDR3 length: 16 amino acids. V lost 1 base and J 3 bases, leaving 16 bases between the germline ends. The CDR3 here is CASSLVPPAAFYEQYF. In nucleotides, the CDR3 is TGTGCCAGCAGCTTAGTCCCACCGGCAGCATTCTACGAGCAGTACTTC.

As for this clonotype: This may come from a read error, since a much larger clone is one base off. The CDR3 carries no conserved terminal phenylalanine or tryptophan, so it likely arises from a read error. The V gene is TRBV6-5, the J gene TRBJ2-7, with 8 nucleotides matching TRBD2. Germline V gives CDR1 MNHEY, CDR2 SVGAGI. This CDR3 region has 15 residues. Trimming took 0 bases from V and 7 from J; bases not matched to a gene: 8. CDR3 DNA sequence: TGTGCCAGCAGTTACTCGGCTAGCGGGCTAAGGGAGCAGTACTGC. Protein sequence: CASSYSASGLREQYC.

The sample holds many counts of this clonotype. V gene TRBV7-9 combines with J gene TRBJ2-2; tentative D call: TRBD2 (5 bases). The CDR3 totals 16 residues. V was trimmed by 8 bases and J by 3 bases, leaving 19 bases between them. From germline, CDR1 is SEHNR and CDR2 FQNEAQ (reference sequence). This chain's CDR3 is CASWTEHRIDTGELFF. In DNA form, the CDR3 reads TGTGCCAGCTGGACTGAGCATCGGATAGACACCGGGGAGCTGTTTTTT.

Here the CDR3 reads CASSQSQGWDEQFF. The CDR3, as DNA: TGCGCCAGCAGCCAATCCCAGGGATGGGATGAGCAGTTCTTC. The genes are TRBV4-1 and TRBJ2-1; possible D gene TRBD1, 5 bases. Trimming cost V 2 bases and J 8 bases, with 13 bases left between them. Germline V lookup: CDR1 MGHRA, CDR2 YSYEKL. The CDR3 contains 14 residues.

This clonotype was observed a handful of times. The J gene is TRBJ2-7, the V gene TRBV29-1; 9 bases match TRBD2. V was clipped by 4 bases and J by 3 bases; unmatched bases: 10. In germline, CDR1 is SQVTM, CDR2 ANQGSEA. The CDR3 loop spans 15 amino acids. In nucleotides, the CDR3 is TGCAGCGTTGCAGAGCCCGCGACTAGCGGCTACGAGCAGTACTTC. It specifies CSVAEPATSGYEQYF.